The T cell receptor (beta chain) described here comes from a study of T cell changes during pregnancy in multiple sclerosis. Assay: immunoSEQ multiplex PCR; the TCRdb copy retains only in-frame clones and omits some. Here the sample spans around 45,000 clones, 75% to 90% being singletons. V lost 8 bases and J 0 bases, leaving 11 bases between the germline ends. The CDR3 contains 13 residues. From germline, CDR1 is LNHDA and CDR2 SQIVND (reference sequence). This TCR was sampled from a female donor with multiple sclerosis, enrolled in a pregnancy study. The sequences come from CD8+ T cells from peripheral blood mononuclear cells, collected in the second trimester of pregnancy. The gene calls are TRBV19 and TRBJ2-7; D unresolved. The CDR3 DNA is TGTGCCAGTGGATTCGGCGGCTCCTACGAGCAGTACTTC. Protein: CASGFGGSYEQYF.